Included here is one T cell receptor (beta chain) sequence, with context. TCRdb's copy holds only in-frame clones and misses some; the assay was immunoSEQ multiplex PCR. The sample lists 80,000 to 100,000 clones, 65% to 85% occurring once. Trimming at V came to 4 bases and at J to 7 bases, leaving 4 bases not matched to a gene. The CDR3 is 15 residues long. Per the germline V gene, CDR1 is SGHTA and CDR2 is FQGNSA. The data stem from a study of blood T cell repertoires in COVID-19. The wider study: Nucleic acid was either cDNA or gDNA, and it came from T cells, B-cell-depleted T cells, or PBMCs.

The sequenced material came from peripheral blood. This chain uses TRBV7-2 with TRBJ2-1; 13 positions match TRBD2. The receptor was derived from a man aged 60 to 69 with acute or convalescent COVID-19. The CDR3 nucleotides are TGTGCCAGCAGCTCCGGGACTAGCGGGAATAATGAGCAGTTCTTC. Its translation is CASSSGTSGNNEQFF.